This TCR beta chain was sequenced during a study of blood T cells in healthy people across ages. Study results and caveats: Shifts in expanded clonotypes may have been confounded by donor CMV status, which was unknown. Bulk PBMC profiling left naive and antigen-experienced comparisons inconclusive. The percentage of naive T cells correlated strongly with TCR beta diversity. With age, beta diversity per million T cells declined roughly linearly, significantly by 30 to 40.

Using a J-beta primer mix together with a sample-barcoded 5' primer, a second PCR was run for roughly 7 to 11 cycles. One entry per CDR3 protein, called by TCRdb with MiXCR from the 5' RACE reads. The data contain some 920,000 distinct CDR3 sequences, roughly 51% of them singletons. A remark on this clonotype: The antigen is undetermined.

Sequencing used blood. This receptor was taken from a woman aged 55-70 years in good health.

DNA for the CDR3: TGTGCCAGCAGTTTAGCTAGCGGGAAAATGAATGAGCAGTTCTTC. Its translation is CASSLASGKMNEQFF. The rearrangement joins TRBV27 to TRBJ2-1; TRBD2 matches 9 bases. The length of the CDR3 is 15 residues. The V and J ends lost 2 bases and 7 bases, in that order; junction bases with no gene match: 6. Germline CDR1 and CDR2: MNHEY and SMNVEV (reference sequence).